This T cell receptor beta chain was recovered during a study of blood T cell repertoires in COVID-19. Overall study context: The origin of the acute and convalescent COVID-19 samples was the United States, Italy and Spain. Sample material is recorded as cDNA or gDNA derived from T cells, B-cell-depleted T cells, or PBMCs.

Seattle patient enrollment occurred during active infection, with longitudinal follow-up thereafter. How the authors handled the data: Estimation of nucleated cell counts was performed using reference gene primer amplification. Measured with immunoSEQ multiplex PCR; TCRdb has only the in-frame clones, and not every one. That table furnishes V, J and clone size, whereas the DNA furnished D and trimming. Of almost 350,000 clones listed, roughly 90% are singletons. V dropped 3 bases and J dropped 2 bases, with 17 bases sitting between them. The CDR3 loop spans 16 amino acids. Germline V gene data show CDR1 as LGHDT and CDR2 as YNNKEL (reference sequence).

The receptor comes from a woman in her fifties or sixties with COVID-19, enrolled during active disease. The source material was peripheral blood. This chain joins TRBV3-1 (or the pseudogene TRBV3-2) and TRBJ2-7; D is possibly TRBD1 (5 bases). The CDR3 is CASSHPARGLTYEQYF. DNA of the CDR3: TGTGCCAGCAGCCATCCGGCTAGGGGTCTGACCTACGAGCAGTACTTC.